This TCR beta chain was recovered during a study of OX40 agonist ivuxolimab in advanced cancers. This CDR3 is 14 amino acids long. Germline values: CDR1 SGHRS, CDR2 YFSETQ. Trimming pared 0 bases from V and 6 bases from J, leaving 10 bases between. Blood draws occurred at baseline, cycle 4 day 1, and cycle 7 day 1. TCRdb's copy holds only in-frame clones and misses some; the assay was immunoSEQ multiplex PCR. The repertoire includes some 62,000 clones, less than 85% of them detected once, and approximately 11% sits in the top ten. Study-level findings and limits: A proportion of nonresponders additionally exhibited low normalized T-cell clonal expansion.

Concerning this clone: What it recognizes is unknown.

The V and J genes are TRBV5-1 and TRBJ2-1, with D hard to call. This TCR came from an adult with an advanced solid tumor such as melanoma, head and neck, liver or kidney cancer. The sequencing used CD4+ or CD8+ T cells sorted from blood, collected in a trial of the OX40 agonist ivuxolimab. The CDR3 loop reads CASSLGPRPNEQFF. The DNA of the CDR3 is TGCGCCAGCAGCTTGGGGCCACGTCCCAATGAGCAGTTCTTC.